A single sample is the source of the 9 T cell receptor beta chains below, sequenced in a study of T-cell reconstitution after alpha-beta-depleted transplantation in children (dated by TCRdb to 2016 to 2017). Library preparation was by PCR. TCRdb shows the sequencer as Illumina HiSeq 2500. Molecular barcoding was employed in the preparation of TCR libraries, with unique molecular identifiers being used to normalize TCRbeta repertoire quantification. Clones were called with MiXCR by TCRdb after fastp trimmed the public reads at Q25, and only in-frame beta chains were retained. Every entry covers one CDR3 protein and lists the most common genes and DNA from its rows. The sample contains about 500,000 distinct CDR3 sequences, about an eighth of them found a single time. The ten largest clones take up 12% to 15% of the sample. According to the study, the label for this sample's treatment or condition signals: allogeneic hematopoietic cell transplantation with graft depleted of TCRalphabeta T cells and CD19 B cells.

Sample: PBMCs, mostly from graft donor cells, taken 180 days after TCRalphabeta/CD19-depleted stem cell transplant. The receptor set was obtained from a female patient under 10 years old who had a stem cell transplant for aplastic anemia, so the T cells may come from the graft donor.

The chain carries TRBV12-3 or TRBV12-4 and TRBJ2-3; 10 bases are shared with TRBD2. The CDR3 is 16 amino acids. Unmatched junction bases numbered 7, after V lost 1 base and J lost 6 bases. CDR3 loop: CASSLGASGRVDTQYF. The CDR3 DNA reads TGTGCCAGCAGTTTAGGGGCTAGCGGGAGAGTCGATACGCAGTATTTT.

This clonotype was detected only a few times. The chain has TRBV15 and TRBJ1-4; TRBD1 matches at 10 bases. CDR3 length: 17 residues. Germline V lookup: CDR1 LNHNV, CDR2 YYDKDF (reference sequence). The V segment lost 1 base and the J segment 8 bases; nucleotides outside the gene matches: 10. The CDR3 nucleotides are TGTGCCACCAGCAGAGGTCCCGTGACAGGGGGCAACGAAAAACTGTTTTTT. Protein product: CATSRGPVTGGNEKLFF.

The V gene is TRBV7-2, the J gene TRBJ2-2; 12 nucleotides match TRBD2. V lost 8 bases to trimming and J lost 0 bases; unmatched junction nucleotides: 1. Germline values: CDR1 SGHTA, CDR2 FQGNSA. There are 15 residues in the CDR3. The CDR3 loop is CASRLAGANTGELFF. CDR3 nucleotide sequence: TGTGCCAGCCGACTAGCGGGAGCGAACACCGGGGAGCTGTTTTTT.

A few counts support this clonotype. The J gene is TRBJ2-1, the V gene TRBV7-6, with 14 bases matching TRBD2. In germline, CDR1 is SGHVS, CDR2 FNYEAQ. Trimming took 5 bases from V and 6 from J; bases not matched to a gene: 6. The CDR3 runs to 16 residues. The CDR3 nucleotides are TGTGCCAGCAGCCCATGGACTAGCGGGAGGACCAATGAGCAGTTCTTC. Translation: CASSPWTSGRTNEQFF.

This clonotype was detected only a few times. The chain has TRBV4-2 and TRBJ2-1; D might be TRBD2 (6 bases). V lost 0 bases, J lost 2 bases, and 14 bases lay in between. Germline assignment: CDR1 LGHNA and CDR2 YNFKEQ. The CDR3 sequence is 17 residues long. The chain's CDR3 is CASSQDRGGLTYNEQFF. Here the CDR3 DNA reads TGTGCCAGCAGCCAAGATCGTGGCGGACTAACCTACAATGAGCAGTTCTTC.

The chain recombines TRBV27 with TRBJ2-3, with a possible D match to TRBD2 (5 bases). V was clipped by 2 bases and J by 10 bases, with 19 bases between them. The CDR3 sequence is 15 residues long. Germline V gives CDR1 MNHEY, CDR2 SMNVEV (reference sequence). As DNA, the CDR3 is TGTGCCAGCAGTTTAGGGCCCACCTGGGGTAGCGCGCAGTATTTT. Protein sequence: CASSLGPTWGSAQYF.

This clonotype was seen a few times. The J gene is TRBJ2-2, the V gene TRBV27, with 12 bases identical to TRBD2. The germline V gene encodes CDR1 MNHEY and CDR2 SMNVEV (reference sequence). The length of the CDR3 is 16 residues. The junction had 8 bases not matched to a gene; V was cut back by 4 bases and J by 8 bases. The CDR3 reads CASSSKGLAGPGELFF. The CDR3, as DNA: TGTGCCAGCAGTTCAAAAGGACTAGCGGGGCCGGGGGAGCTGTTTTTT.

This clonotype was recorded many times. CDR3: CASSPPGLAGDNEQFF. As DNA, the CDR3 is TGCGCCAGCAGCCCCCCGGGACTAGCGGGAGACAATGAGCAGTTCTTC. The chain combines TRBV5-1 with TRBJ2-1, with TRBD2 matching over 14 bases. V shed 4 bases and J 5 bases; nucleotides not matched to a gene: 5. CDR3 length: 16 residues. Looked up from germline, CDR1 is SGHRS and CDR2 is YFSETQ.

The V gene is TRBV20-1, the J gene TRBJ2-7; 8 nucleotides match TRBD1. This CDR3 comprises 13 residues. With V trimmed by 3 bases and J by 3 bases, 4 bases remained unmatched. Germline V CDR1 and CDR2: DFQATT, SNEGSKA (reference sequence). Here the CDR3 DNA reads TGCAGTGCTAGGGAGGACAGGGACTACGAGCAGTACTTC. As protein: CSAREDRDYEQYF.